This T cell receptor (beta chain) was obtained from a study of shared clonotypes between healthy human individuals. Findings of the study overall: It was the non-shared clonotypes that had lower generation probabilities than clonotypes shared by all four donors.

Germline V lookup: CDR1 MDHEN, CDR2 SYDVKM. The CDR3 has 14 residues. The V gene lost 2 bases and the J gene lost 9 bases, with 14 bases spanning the gap. Sequenced by immunoSEQ multiplex PCR; TCRdb stores in-frame clones only, minus some. Among roughly 1,500,000 clones listed, under 99% were seen once. A remark on this clone: As yet, its antigen is unknown.

Sequencing used naive CD4+ T cells sorted from blood. Sample subset: CD45RA+ positively selected. This rearrangement joins TRBV28 to TRBJ2-1; tentative D call: TRBD2 (6 bases). The source of this sequence is a man under 40 in good health. The CDR3 sequence is CASSLKWVGGEQFF. The CDR3 coding sequence is TGTGCCAGCAGTTTAAAGTGGGTGGGGGGTGAGCAGTTCTTC.